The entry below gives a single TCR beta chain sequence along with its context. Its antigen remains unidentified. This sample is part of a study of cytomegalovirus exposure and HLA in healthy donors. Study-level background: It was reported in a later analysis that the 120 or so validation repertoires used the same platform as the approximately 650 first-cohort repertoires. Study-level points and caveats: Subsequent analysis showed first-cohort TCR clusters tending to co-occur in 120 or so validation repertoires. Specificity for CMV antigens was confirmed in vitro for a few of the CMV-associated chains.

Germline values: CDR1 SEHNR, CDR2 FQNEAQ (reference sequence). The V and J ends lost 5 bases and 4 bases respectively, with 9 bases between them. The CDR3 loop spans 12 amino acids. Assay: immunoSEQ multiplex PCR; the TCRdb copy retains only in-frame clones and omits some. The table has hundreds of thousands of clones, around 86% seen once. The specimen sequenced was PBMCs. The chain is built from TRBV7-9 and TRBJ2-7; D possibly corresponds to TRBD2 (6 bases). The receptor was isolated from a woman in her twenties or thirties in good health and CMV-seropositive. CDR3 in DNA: TGTGCCAGCAGCCCGGAGGGTTACGAGCAGTACTTC. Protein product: CASSPEGYEQYF.